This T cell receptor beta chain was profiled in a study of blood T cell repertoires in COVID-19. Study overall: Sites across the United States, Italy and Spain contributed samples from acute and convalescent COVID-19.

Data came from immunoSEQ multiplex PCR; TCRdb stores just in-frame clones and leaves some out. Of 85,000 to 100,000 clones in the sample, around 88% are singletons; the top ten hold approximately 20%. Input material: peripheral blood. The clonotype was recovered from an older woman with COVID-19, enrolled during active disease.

CDR3 bases: TGTGCCAGTACGCTCATGGGGGGGAACACTGAAGCTTTCTTT. It encodes CASTLMGGNTEAFF. The V call is TRBV19, the J call TRBJ1-1; tentative D call: TRBD1 (5 bases). Germline lookup yields CDR1 LNHDA and CDR2 SQIVND (reference sequence). This CDR3 has 14 amino acids. V was cut by 7 bases and J by 1 base, with 13 bases left in between. The full variable domain, rest sourced from reference TRBV19 and TRBJ1-1, is DGGITQSPKYLFRKEGQNVTLSCEQNLNHDAMYWYRQDPGQGLRLIYYSQIVNDFQKGDIAEGYSVSREKKESFPLTVTSAQKNPTAFYLCASTLMGGNTEAFFGQGTRLTVV.